These 29 T cell receptor beta chains were sequenced from one sample in a study of blood T cells in healthy people across ages. The second PCR ran about 7 to 12 cycles with a sample-barcoded 5' primer and J-beta primers. TCRdb independently ran MiXCR on the 5' RACE reads; one entry per CDR3 protein. The profile shows 750,000 to 950,000 distinct CDR3 sequences, around 29% of them singletons. These same data were also listed under a study on T cells of mothers and their children.

The sample was blood. The receptors were sampled from a woman aged 40-49 years in good health.

The table lists this clonotype with many counts. The genes are TRBV6-6 and TRBJ1-5, with D uncertain. V shed 5 bases and J shed 2 bases, with 7 bases lying between them. The CDR3 is 13 amino acids. Germline V gene lookup returns CDR1 MNHNY and CDR2 SVGAGI (reference sequence). CDR3 sequence (DNA): TGTGCCAGCAGTACTACTCGCAATCAGCCCCAGCATTTT. Protein: CASSTTRNQPQHF.

V is TRBV20-1 and J is TRBJ1-1; D perhaps matches TRBD1 (5 bases). Germline lookup yields CDR1 DFQATT and CDR2 SNEGSKA (reference sequence). The CDR3 is 15 residues long. V lost 0 bases and J lost 1, with 12 bases in between. The CDR3 bases are TGCAGTGCTAGAGATCGGAGGACACAGAACACTGAAGCTTTCTTT. Amino acids: CSARDRRTQNTEAFF.

Many counts were recorded for this clonotype. The chain carries TRBV7-9 and TRBJ1-4, with 7 bases fitting TRBD1. This CDR3 region has 15 residues. The J segment lost 5 bases and the V segment lost 3 bases, leaving 6 bases of the junction unmatched. Germline values: CDR1 SEHNR, CDR2 FQNEAQ (reference sequence). Here the CDR3 DNA reads TGTGCCAGCAGCTTGTGGGACAGCCTGAATGAAAAACTGTTTTTT. It yields the protein CASSLWDSLNEKLFF.

The gene calls are TRBV12-3 or TRBV12-4 and TRBJ2-7; D unclear. V lost 0 bases and J lost 2, with 8 bases in between. CDR3 size: 14 residues. The CDR3: CASSLAKGAYEQYF. For the CDR3, the DNA is TGTGCCAGCAGTTTAGCAAAGGGTGCCTACGAGCAGTACTTC.

Regarding this clonotype: A much larger clonotype is one base distant, so this may be a read error. The chain carries TRBV7-8 and TRBJ2-7; D may correspond to TRBD1 or TRBD2 (5 bases each). The CDR3 is 15 residues long. The V gene lost 6 bases and the J gene lost 2 bases, with 17 bases spanning the gap. Germline assignment: CDR1 SGHVS and CDR2 FQNEAQ. Written as DNA, the CDR3 is TGTGCCAGCAGAATCGCGGCAGGGAGCCCCTACGAGCAGTACTTC. As protein: CASRIAAGSPYEQYF.

This chain connects TRBV7-2 to TRBJ1-2; possibly TRBD1 for D (5 bases). CDR3 length: 16 residues. Between the trimmed V and J ends, which lost 4 bases and 7 bases, there was a span of 22 bases. Germline CDR1 SGHTA, CDR2 FQGNSA. The CDR3 region has the DNA TGTGCCAGCAGCTCCCAGCCCGGTGAGGGGCGCGGTGGCTACACCTTC. Its translation: CASSSQPGEGRGGYTF.

The rearrangement links TRBV5-1 to TRBJ2-7, with no clear D. Germline values: CDR1 SGHRS, CDR2 YFSETQ. The CDR3 extends over 14 amino acids. With 1 base removed from V and 0 bases from J, the gap between germline ends came to 8 bases. CDR3 residues: CASSLSVISYEQYF. The DNA of the CDR3 is TGCGCCAGCAGCTTGTCAGTGATCTCCTACGAGCAGTACTTC. Drawing the rest from reference TRBV5-1 and TRBJ2-7, the complete variable domain is KAGVTQTPRYLIKTRGQQVTLSCSPISGHRSVSWYQQTPGQGLQFLFEYFSETQRNKGNFPGRFSGRQFSNSRSEMNVSTLELGDSALYLCASSLSVISYEQYFGPGTRLTVT.

Details on this clonotype: One end of the junction varies from germline; a read error may be responsible. Here the CDR3 DNA reads TGCGCCAGCAGTAGGTCCGGGACCTACGAGCAGTGCTTC. Translated, it gives CASSRSGTYEQCF. The chain has TRBV5-1 and TRBJ2-7, with D perhaps matching TRBD1 or TRBD2 (5 bases each). The CDR3 totals 13 residues. Germline V gene lookup returns CDR1 SGHRS and CDR2 YFSETQ.

The rearrangement joins TRBV3-1 to TRBJ2-3; D gene unclear. Germline CDR1 is LGHDT and CDR2 is YNNKEL (reference sequence). V was pared by 3 bases and J by 2 bases, with 12 bases between. The CDR3 is made up of 15 amino acids. CDR3 residues: CASSQEKTVTDTQYF. The DNA of the CDR3 is TGTGCCAGCAGCCAGGAAAAGACTGTCACAGATACGCAGTATTTT.

The genes are TRBV29-1 and TRBJ1-1; 7 bases match TRBD1. The V segment lost 7 bases and the J segment 1 base; nucleotides outside the gene matches: 12. The germline V gene encodes CDR1 SQVTM and CDR2 ANQGSEA. CDR3 length: 15 amino acids. CDR3 sequence: CSAVVSEGANTEAFF. The CDR3, as DNA: TGCAGCGCAGTGGTGTCTGAGGGGGCGAACACTGAAGCTTTCTTT.

The chain links TRBV6-2 or TRBV6-3 to TRBJ1-5, with D possibly TRBD1 on 5 matching bases. V lost 6 bases, J lost 9 bases, and 21 bases lay in between. Germline values: CDR1 MNHEY, CDR2 SVGEGT. This CDR3 comprises 15 residues. In DNA, the CDR3 is TGTGCCAGCAGCCGGGGGTGGGCCTCATCGGGGCCCCAGCATTTT. Translation: CASSRGWASSGPQHF.

The CDR3, as DNA: TGCAGTGCTAGAGAGTGGCAGGGGGCGAGCCCTGAAGCTTTCTTT. The encoded protein is CSAREWQGASPEAFF. The rearrangement joins TRBV20-1 to TRBJ1-1; 8 nucleotides match TRBD1. The CDR3 covers 15 residues. V was clipped by 0 bases and J by 6 bases; unmatched bases: 9. The germline CDR1 and CDR2 sequences are DFQATT and SNEGSKA (reference sequence).

This rearrangement joins TRBV20-1 to TRBJ1-5; D is possibly TRBD1 (6 bases). The CDR3 length is 14 residues. Germline-derived CDR1 and CDR2 are DFQATT and SNEGSKA (reference sequence). Trimming left V 5 bases short and J 2 bases short, with 13 bases between. CDR3 region: CSAPGQQGNQPQHF. In nucleotides, the CDR3 is TGCAGTGCTCCAGGACAGCAGGGCAATCAGCCCCAGCATTTT.

This clonotype was picked up many times. The rearrangement joins TRBV29-1 to TRBJ2-3, with D unresolved. CDR1 and CDR2 (germline): SQVTM, ANQGSEA. Trimming removed 3 bases from V and 1 base from J, with 11 bases in between. CDR3 length equals 14 residues. CDR3 protein: CSVDRPQGTDTQYF. Here the CDR3 DNA reads TGCAGCGTTGACAGGCCTCAGGGCACAGATACGCAGTATTTT.

On this clonotype itself: This may arise from a read error, as a much more abundant clone is one base away. V and J are TRBV6-1 and TRBJ2-1; perhaps TRBD2 as D (7 bases). Germline CDR1 is MNHNS and CDR2 is SASEGT. Between the trimmed V and J ends, which lost 3 bases and 13 bases, there was a span of 19 bases. The CDR3 runs 14 residues. CDR3 loop: CASSDGGGRETQFF. CDR3 DNA sequence: TGTGCCAGCAGTGATGGGGGGGGCCGTGAGACCCAGTTCTTC.

This clonotype has ten or more counts. This chain connects TRBV7-2 to TRBJ2-7, with 8 bases lining up with TRBD2. There are 16 residues in the CDR3. V gave up 5 bases and J gave up 2 bases; unmatched junction bases: 11. Germline V lookup: CDR1 SGHTA, CDR2 FQGNSA. CDR3 nucleotides: TGTGCCAGCAGCCCCTCGGGCGGGGGGACCCCCTACGAGCAGTACTTC. As protein: CASSPSGGGTPYEQYF.

This clonotype was seen a few times. CDR3 loop: CASSFGGALITDTQYF. Written as DNA, the CDR3 is TGTGCCAGCAGTTTTGGGGGGGCCCTGATCACAGATACGCAGTATTTT. The chain recombines TRBV28 with TRBJ2-3, with a weak D call TRBD2 (7 bases). Germline CDR1 reads MDHEN; CDR2 reads SYDVKM. V dropped 3 bases and J dropped 2 bases, with 15 bases sitting between them. This CDR3 has 16 residues. Filled out from reference TRBV28 and TRBJ2-3, the complete variable domain reads DVKVTQSSRYLVKRTGEKVFLECVQDMDHENMFWYRQDPGLGLRLIYFSYDVKMKEKGDIPEGYSVSREKKERFSLILESASTNQTSMYLCASSFGGALITDTQYFGPGTRLTVL.

The chain uses TRBV18 and TRBJ2-2, with 8 bases matching TRBD1. V shed 4 bases, J shed 6 bases, and the junction held 13 bases outside the gene matches. The V gene's germline CDR1 is KGHSH and CDR2 LQKENI. CDR3 length: 17 residues. The CDR3 DNA sequence: TGTGCCAGCTCACGAAGTCATTCGGACAGGGACGCCGGGGAGCTGTTTTTT. Its protein product is CASSRSHSDRDAGELFF.

This clonotype was found once. The chain uses TRBV12-3 or TRBV12-4 and TRBJ1-1; D remains unclear. The CDR3 totals 12 residues. The germline V and J ends were trimmed by 3 bases and 6 bases, with 8 bases remaining between them. The DNA of the CDR3 is TGTGCCAGCAGTTTTGGGCCAGCTGAAGCTTTCTTT. Encoded protein: CASSFGPAEAFF.

About this clonotype: Given a much more abundant clone one base away, this may be a read error. V and J are TRBV10-3 and TRBJ2-5; a possible D gene is TRBD1 (5 bases). The DNA matches TRBJ2-7 better at its end, which makes the J call doubtful. Germline loops: CDR1 ENHRY, CDR2 SYGVKD. The CDR3 runs to 14 residues. The CDR3 nucleotides read TGTGCCTTCAGTGAGCTCAGGGAAGGTCTCGAGCAGTACTTC. Protein product: CAFSELREGLEQYF.

The V gene is TRBV5-1, the J gene TRBJ2-6; 9 nucleotides agree with TRBD1. V lost 4 bases to trimming and J lost 4 bases; unmatched junction nucleotides: 9. CDR3 length: 17 amino acids. Germline values: CDR1 SGHRS, CDR2 YFSETQ. The CDR3 reads CASSRWTGEPGANVLTF. In nucleotides, the CDR3 is TGCGCCAGCAGCCGGTGGACAGGGGAACCCGGGGCCAACGTCCTGACTTTC.

The J gene is TRBJ1-1, the V gene TRBV5-1; D is undetermined. Trimming removed 2 bases at V and 1 base at J, with 12 bases between. Per the germline V gene, CDR1 is SGHRS and CDR2 is YFSETQ. The CDR3 loop spans 15 amino acids. CDR3 in amino acids: CASSFFGEGNTEAFF. In DNA form, the CDR3 reads TGCGCCAGCAGCTTTTTCGGGGAGGGGAACACTGAAGCTTTCTTT.

Note on this clonotype: A much larger clone lies one base from this, so it may be a read error. The CDR3 here is CAGSSGHHRTGELFF. The CDR3 region has the DNA TGTGCCGGTAGTTCCGGACACCATAGGACCGGGGAGCTGTTTTTT. The chain is built from TRBV19 and TRBJ2-2; possible D gene TRBD1, 5 bases. The CDR3 sequence is 15 residues long. Germline lookup yields CDR1 LNHDA and CDR2 SQIVND (reference sequence).

The chain recombines TRBV12-3 or TRBV12-4 with TRBJ2-3; unclear D gene. This CDR3 comprises 14 residues. The V end was cut by 8 bases, the J end by 3 bases, with 15 bases between. The CDR3 is CASGRSLGTDTQYF. CDR3 bases: TGTGCCAGCGGACGAAGTCTAGGAACAGATACGCAGTATTTT.

The chain has TRBV7-9 and TRBJ1-2; 9 nucleotides align to TRBD1. This CDR3 has 14 residues. V shed 4 bases and J 7 bases; nucleotides not matched to a gene: 7. Germline CDR1 and CDR2: SEHNR and FQNEAQ (reference sequence). CDR3 sequence: CASSSGQGRSGYTF. In DNA, the CDR3 is TGTGCCAGCAGCTCGGGACAGGGACGAAGTGGCTACACCTTC.

V is TRBV25-1 and J is TRBJ2-1, with D tentatively TRBD1 (5 bases). Trimming cost V 0 bases and J 2 bases, with 11 bases left between them. The V gene's germline CDR1 is MGHDK and CDR2 SYGVNS. The CDR3 extends over 16 amino acids. Written as DNA, the CDR3 is TGTGCCAGCAGTGAATATTCAGGGTGCACCTACAATGAGCAGTTCTTC. This encodes CASSEYSGCTYNEQFF.

This clonotype showed up just a few times. The gene calls are TRBV12-3 or TRBV12-4 and TRBJ2-2; 8 bases match TRBD2. The V gene end was trimmed by 2 bases and the J gene end by 4 bases; junction bases not matched to a gene: 6. This CDR3 spans 16 amino acids. CDR3 bases: TGTGCCAGCAGTTTAAGTACGGGGGGGGCCACCGGGGAGCTGTTTTTT. It translates to CASSLSTGGATGELFF.

This clonotype was seen a handful of times. The V gene is TRBV20-1, the J gene TRBJ2-2; the match to TRBD2 covers 11 bases. Germline loops: CDR1 DFQATT, CDR2 SNEGSKA (reference sequence). The CDR3 sequence is 18 residues long. The ends lost 7 bases at V and 4 bases at J; junction bases unmatched: 17. The CDR3 sequence is CSVHTGTFLAGGTGELFF. CDR3 nucleotides: TGCAGTGTTCATACAGGGACTTTTCTAGCGGGGGGCACCGGGGAGCTGTTTTTT.

Note on this clonotype: One end of the junction fails to match germline, which may point to a read error. V and J are TRBV29-1 and TRBJ2-5; D uncertain. CDR3 size: 15 residues. Looked up from germline, CDR1 is SQVTM and CDR2 is ANQGSEA. The CDR3 DNA is TGCAGCGTTGGCCGCCCCGGTCGATACCAAGGGACCCAGTACTTC. Protein product: CSVGRPGRYQGTQYF.